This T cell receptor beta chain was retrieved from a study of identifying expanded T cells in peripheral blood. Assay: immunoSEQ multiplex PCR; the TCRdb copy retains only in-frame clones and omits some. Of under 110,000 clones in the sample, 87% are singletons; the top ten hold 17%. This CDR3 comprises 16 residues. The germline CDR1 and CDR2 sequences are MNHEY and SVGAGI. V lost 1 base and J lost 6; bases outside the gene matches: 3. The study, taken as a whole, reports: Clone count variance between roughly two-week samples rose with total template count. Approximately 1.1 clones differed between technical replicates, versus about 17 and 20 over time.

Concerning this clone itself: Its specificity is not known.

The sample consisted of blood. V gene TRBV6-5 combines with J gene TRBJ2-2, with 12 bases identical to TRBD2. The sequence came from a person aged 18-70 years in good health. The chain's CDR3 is CASSYFASGGAGELFF. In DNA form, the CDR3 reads TGTGCCAGCAGTTACTTCGCTAGCGGGGGGGCCGGGGAGCTGTTTTTT.